The next 18 T cell receptor beta chains were all read from a single sample in a study of PD-L1 blockade in urothelial cancer. TCRdb's table, derived via immunoSEQ multiplex PCR, lists solely in-frame clones and lacks some. The table includes roughly 32,000 clones, 75% to 85% detected once. Sequenced material: PBMCs, taken around atezolizumab (anti-PD-L1) treatment. The receptors stem from a man aged 60 to 75 with urothelial cancer.

This chain connects TRBV11-3 to TRBJ2-1; TRBD2 matches at 7 bases. The trim removed 5 bases at V and 0 bases at J, leaving 4 bases unmatched. The germline gives CDR1 SGHNT, CDR2 YENEEA. The CDR3 runs to 15 residues. This CDR3 is CASSASGGSYNEQFF. The CDR3 nucleotides are TGTGCCAGCAGCGCTAGCGGAGGCTCCTACAATGAGCAGTTCTTC.

The chain joins TRBV29-1 to TRBJ1-1; a weak D match, TRBD1 (5 bases). The V end lost 5 bases, the J end lost 6 bases, and 10 bases lay between the germline ends. Germline CDR1 reads SQVTM; CDR2 reads ANQGSEA. This CDR3 region has 11 residues. The CDR3 sequence: CSVSNRPEAFF. The CDR3 bases are TGCAGCGTTTCAAACAGGCCTGAAGCTTTCTTT.

The chain uses TRBV5-1 and TRBJ2-2; 8 bases align to TRBD2. With V trimmed by 3 bases and J by 8 bases, 3 bases remained unmatched. The CDR3 runs 13 residues. Germline CDR1 and CDR2: SGHRS and YFSETQ. The CDR3 loop reads CASSWGLEGELFF. The CDR3 bases are TGCGCCAGCAGCTGGGGACTAGAGGGGGAGCTGTTTTTT.

The chain carries TRBV9 and TRBJ2-1; D not resolved. In germline, CDR1 is SGDLS, CDR2 YYNGEE. There are 15 residues in the CDR3. Trimming left V 0 bases short and J 7 bases short, with 14 bases between. CDR3 nucleotide sequence: TGTGCCAGCAGCGTAGCCGGGTCTGATGGGAATGAGCAGTTCTTC. This gives the protein CASSVAGSDGNEQFF.

The chain combines TRBV6-6 with TRBJ2-2, with 8 bases matching TRBD1. V gave up 5 bases and J gave up 4 bases; unmatched junction bases: 6. The CDR3 is made up of 15 amino acids. CDR1 MNHNY and CDR2 SVGAGI come from the germline V gene (reference sequence). The CDR3 loop reads CASSPPGQVTGELFF. The CDR3 coding sequence is TGTGCCAGCAGTCCCCCGGGACAGGTCACCGGGGAGCTGTTTTTT.

The chain has TRBV5-1 and TRBJ1-6; 7 nucleotides line up with TRBD1. Germline values: CDR1 SGHRS, CDR2 YFSETQ. This CDR3 comprises 16 residues. The V segment lost 4 bases and the J segment 9 bases; nucleotides outside the gene matches: 13. DNA of the CDR3: TGCGCCAGCAGCCTGACAGGGACCTCGCCCTTTTCACCCCTCCACTTT. It specifies CASSLTGTSPFSPLHF. Together with reference TRBV5-1 and TRBJ1-6, the CDR3 gives the full variable domain: KAGVTQTPRYLIKTRGQQVTLSCSPISGHRSVSWYQQTPGQGLQFLFEYFSETQRNKGNFPGRFSGRQFSNSRSEMNVSTLELGDSALYLCASSLTGTSPFSPLHFGNGTRLTVT.

This chain links TRBV5-1 with TRBJ2-5; 8 bases are a match to TRBD1. Germline loops: CDR1 SGHRS, CDR2 YFSETQ. The CDR3 spans 18 residues. Trimming took 1 base from V and 2 from J; bases not matched to a gene: 13. CDR3 sequence reads: CASSLRPGGQGRQETQYF. The CDR3 DNA follows: TGCGCCAGCAGCTTGCGCCCCGGAGGACAGGGTCGTCAAGAGACCCAGTACTTC.

The rearrangement uses TRBV5-1 and TRBJ1-6; 10 bases match TRBD1. The CDR3 is 15 residues long. The germline V gene has CDR1 SGHRS and CDR2 YFSETQ. Losses at the gene ends were 4 bases for V and 7 bases for J; bases not matched to a gene: 5. CDR3 region: CASSIGQGVNSPLHF. CDR3 coding DNA: TGCGCCAGCAGCATAGGACAGGGGGTGAATTCACCCCTCCACTTT.

This chain joins TRBV4-1 and TRBJ2-4; TRBD1 aligns across 9 bases. The CDR3 length is 17 residues. CDR1 MGHRA and CDR2 YSYEKL come from the germline V gene. V shed 3 bases, J shed 3 bases, and the junction held 9 bases outside the gene matches. As DNA, the CDR3 is TGCGCCAGCAGCCACGGGACAGGGATCGGAGACAAAAACATTCAGTACTTC. It encodes CASSHGTGIGDKNIQYF.

V and J are TRBV6-1 and TRBJ2-6; D unclear. This CDR3 spans 15 amino acids. CDR1 MNHNS and CDR2 SASEGT come from the germline V gene. V was clipped by 1 base and J by 0 bases, with 4 bases between them. CDR3 protein: CASSEGSSGANVLTF. The DNA of the CDR3 is TGTGCCAGCAGTGAAGGCAGCTCTGGGGCCAACGTCCTGACTTTC.

The table lists this clone with a count of one. The genes are TRBV7-6 and TRBJ1-1; D possibly corresponds to TRBD1 (5 bases). V was clipped by 5 bases and J by 3 bases, with 10 bases between them. Germline-derived CDR1 and CDR2 are SGHVS and FNYEAQ. The CDR3 has 13 amino acids. This CDR3 is CASSRQKDTEAFF. Here the CDR3 DNA reads TGTGCCAGCAGCCGACAGAAAGACACTGAAGCTTTCTTT.

The chain recombines TRBV6-5 with TRBJ2-5; 12 bases agree with TRBD2. The CDR3 has 15 amino acids. From germline, CDR1 is MNHEY and CDR2 SVGAGI. The ends lost 6 bases at V and 2 bases at J; junction bases unmatched: 4. The CDR3 region is CASRVGLAGQETQYF. Written as DNA, the CDR3 is TGTGCCAGCAGGGTTGGACTAGCGGGACAAGAGACCCAGTACTTC.

V and J are TRBV7-6 and TRBJ1-4; D gene uncertain. The germline gives CDR1 SGHVS, CDR2 FNYEAQ. The CDR3 runs to 15 residues. Trimming pared 1 base from V and 7 bases from J, leaving 13 bases between. Here the CDR3 DNA reads TGTGCCAGCAGCTTAGAAGAATTATCGGTTGAAAAACTGTTTTTT. Its protein is CASSLEELSVEKLFF.

The rearrangement uses TRBV10-3 and TRBJ2-3; D possibly corresponds to TRBD2 (5 bases). This CDR3 comprises 12 residues. Germline V gene data show CDR1 as ENHRY and CDR2 as SYGVKD. V lost 8 bases, J lost 2 bases, and 8 bases lay in between. CDR3 nucleotides: TGTGCCATCGCGGGCAACACAGATACGCAGTATTTT. Translated: CAIAGNTDTQYF.

This clone occurred a few times. The rearrangement links TRBV30 to TRBJ2-1; 7 nucleotides align to TRBD1. CDR3 length: 16 amino acids. V trimming: 4 bases; J trimming: 7 bases; junction bases outside the gene matches: 16. CDR1 and CDR2 from the germline V gene are GTSNPN and SVGIG (reference sequence). The CDR3 DNA reads as TGTGCCTGGACCCGTTCCGGGACAGAGAGACTAAATGAGCAGTTCTTC. Residues: CAWTRSGTERLNEQFF. Based on the CDR3 plus reference TRBV30 and TRBJ2-1, the full variable domain is SQTIHQWPATLVQPVGSPLSLECTVEGTSNPNLYWYRQAAGRGLQLLFYSVGIGQISSEVPQNLSASRPQDRQFILSSKKLLLSDSGFYLCAWTRSGTERLNEQFFGPGTRLTVL.

In its sample, this clone was seen a few times. The chain combines TRBV19 with TRBJ2-7; 13 bases fit TRBD2. CDR3 length equals 14 residues. Germline loops: CDR1 LNHDA, CDR2 SQIVND (reference sequence). Trimming took 4 bases from V and 5 from J; bases not matched to a gene: 2. DNA of the CDR3: TGTGCCAGTAGTAAGGGGACTAGCGGGAACGAGCAGTACTTC. Amino acid sequence: CASSKGTSGNEQYF.

This sequence joins TRBV7-6 and TRBJ1-4; the D gene is possibly TRBD1 (6 bases). CDR1 and CDR2 (germline): SGHVS, FNYEAQ. The CDR3 is 16 residues long. V was pared by 5 bases and J by 5 bases, with 18 bases between. The CDR3 loop is CASSPWEGDPNEKLFF. The CDR3 DNA sequence: TGTGCCAGCAGCCCTTGGGAGGGGGACCCAAATGAAAAACTGTTTTTT.

V usage is TRBV19 and J usage is TRBJ1-2; no definite D call. The V gene's germline CDR1 is LNHDA and CDR2 SQIVND (reference sequence). The CDR3 is made up of 13 amino acids. Trimming cost V 3 bases and J 2 bases, with 7 bases left between them. For the CDR3, the DNA is TGTGCCAGTAGTATGCGAGCCAACTATGGCTACACCTTC. Translated, it gives CASSMRANYGYTF.